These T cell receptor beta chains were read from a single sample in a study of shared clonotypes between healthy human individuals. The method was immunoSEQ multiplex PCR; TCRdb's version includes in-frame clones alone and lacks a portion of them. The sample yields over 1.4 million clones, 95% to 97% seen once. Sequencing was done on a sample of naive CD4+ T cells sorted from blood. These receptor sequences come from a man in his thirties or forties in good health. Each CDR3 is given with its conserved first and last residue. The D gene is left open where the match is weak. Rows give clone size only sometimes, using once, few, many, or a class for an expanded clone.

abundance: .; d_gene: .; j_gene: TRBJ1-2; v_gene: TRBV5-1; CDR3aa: CATSRGGSYGYTF; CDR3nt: TGCGCCACCTCAAGGGGCGGTAGCTATGGCTACACCTTC
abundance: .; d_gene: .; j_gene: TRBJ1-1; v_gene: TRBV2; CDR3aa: CASSGVMNTEAFF; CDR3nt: TGTGCCAGCAGTGGGGTAATGAACACTGAAGCTTTCTTT
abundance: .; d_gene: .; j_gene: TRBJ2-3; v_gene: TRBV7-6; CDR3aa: CASSLAQASGTDTQYF; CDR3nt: TGTGCCAGCAGCTTAGCGCAGGCCTCGGGCACAGATACGCAGTATTTT
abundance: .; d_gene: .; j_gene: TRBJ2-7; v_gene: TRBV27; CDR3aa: CASSFGLSNEQYF; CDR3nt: TGTGCCAGCAGTTTTGGTCTGTCCAACGAGCAGTACTTC
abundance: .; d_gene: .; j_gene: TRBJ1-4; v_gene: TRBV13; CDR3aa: CASSSRTGTGEKLFF; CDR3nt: TGTGCCAGCAGCAGTAGAACAGGGACTGGTGAAAAACTGTTTTTT
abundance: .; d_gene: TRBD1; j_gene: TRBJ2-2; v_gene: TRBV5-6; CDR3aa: CASSWTGGPFTGELFF; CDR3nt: TGTGCCAGCAGCTGGACAGGGGGCCCCTTCACCGGGGAGCTGTTTTTT
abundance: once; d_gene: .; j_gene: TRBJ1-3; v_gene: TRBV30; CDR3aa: CAWSGIGTSGNTIYF; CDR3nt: TGTGCCTGGAGTGGGATAGGGACCTCTGGAAACACCATATATTTT
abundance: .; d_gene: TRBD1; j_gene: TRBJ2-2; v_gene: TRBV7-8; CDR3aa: CASRGDRGRGTGELFF; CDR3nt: TGTGCCAGCAGGGGAGACAGGGGGCGTGGGACCGGGGAGCTGTTTTTT
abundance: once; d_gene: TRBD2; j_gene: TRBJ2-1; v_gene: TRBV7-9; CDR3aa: CASSFSSGRGDNEQFF; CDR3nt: TGTGCCAGCAGCTTTTCTAGCGGGAGGGGCGACAATGAGCAGTTCTTC
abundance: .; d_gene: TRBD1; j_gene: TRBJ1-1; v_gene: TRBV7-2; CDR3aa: CASSRDRNTEAFF; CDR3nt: TGTGCCAGCAGCAGGGACAGGAACACTGAAGCTTTCTTT
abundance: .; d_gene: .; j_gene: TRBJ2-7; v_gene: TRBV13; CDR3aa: CASSLLRTYEQYF; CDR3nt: TGTGCCAGCAGCTTATTGAGGACCTACGAGCAGTACTTC
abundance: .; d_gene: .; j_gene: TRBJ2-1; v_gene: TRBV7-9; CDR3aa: CASSLVGGPNEQFF; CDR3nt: TGTGCCAGCAGTTTAGTCGGTGGGCCCAATGAGCAGTTCTTC
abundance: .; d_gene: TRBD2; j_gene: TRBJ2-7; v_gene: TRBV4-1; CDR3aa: CATILAGGPYEQYF; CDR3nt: TGCGCCACCATACTAGCGGGAGGGCCATACGAGCAGTACTTC
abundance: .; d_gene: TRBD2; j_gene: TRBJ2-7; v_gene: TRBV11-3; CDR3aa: CASSLGLAGVSPSYEQYF; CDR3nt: TGTGCCAGCAGCCTGGGACTAGCGGGAGTCTCCCCCTCCTACGAGCAGTACTTC
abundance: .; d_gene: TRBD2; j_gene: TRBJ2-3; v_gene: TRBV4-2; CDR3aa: CASSQDLQTSGIRTDTQYF; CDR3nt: TGTGCCAGCAGCCAAGATCTACAGACTAGCGGGATAAGGACAGATACGCAGTATTTT
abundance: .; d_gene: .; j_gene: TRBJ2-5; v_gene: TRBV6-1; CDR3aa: CASRERKRSQETQYF; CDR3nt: TGTGCCAGCAGGGAACGTAAGCGGAGCCAAGAGACCCAGTACTTC
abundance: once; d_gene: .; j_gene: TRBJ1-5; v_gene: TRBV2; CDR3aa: CASAGPSNQPQHF; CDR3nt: TGTGCCAGCGCTGGACCCAGCAATCAGCCCCAGCATTTT
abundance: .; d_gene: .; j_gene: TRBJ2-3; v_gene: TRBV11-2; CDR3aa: CASSLVWAGEGTTQYF; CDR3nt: TGTGCCAGCAGCTTAGTCTGGGCAGGGGAAGGCACTACGCAGTATTTT
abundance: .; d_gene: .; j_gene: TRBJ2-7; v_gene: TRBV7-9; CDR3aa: CASSPSQYLTHEQYF; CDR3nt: TGTGCCAGCAGCCCCTCTCAATACCTTACCCACGAGCAGTACTTC
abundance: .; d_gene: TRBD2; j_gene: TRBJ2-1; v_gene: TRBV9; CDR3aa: CASSDSGRAPGEQFF; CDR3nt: TGTGCCAGCAGCGATAGCGGGAGGGCCCCAGGGGAGCAGTTCTTC
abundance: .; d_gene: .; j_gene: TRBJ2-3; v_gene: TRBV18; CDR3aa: CASSPTSGTTDTQYF; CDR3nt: TGTGCCAGCTCACCAACTTCCGGGACCACAGATACGCAGTATTTT
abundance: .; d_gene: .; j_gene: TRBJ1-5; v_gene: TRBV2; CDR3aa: CASSGERGKPQHF; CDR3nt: TGTGCCAGCAGCGGGGAGAGGGGAAAGCCCCAGCATTTT
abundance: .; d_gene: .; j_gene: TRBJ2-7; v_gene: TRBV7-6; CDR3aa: CASGGSRAYEQYF; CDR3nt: TGTGCCAGTGGGGGGTCCCGAGCCTACGAGCAGTACTTC
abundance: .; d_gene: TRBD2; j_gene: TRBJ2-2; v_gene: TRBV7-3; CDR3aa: CASSSKTSGGAGELFF; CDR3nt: TGTGCCAGCAGCTCAAAGACTAGCGGGGGCGCCGGGGAGCTGTTTTTT
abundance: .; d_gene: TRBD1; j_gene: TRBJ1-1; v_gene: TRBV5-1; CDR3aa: CASSVGQLTEAFF; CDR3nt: TGCGCCAGCAGCGTGGGACAGCTCACTGAAGCTTTCTTT
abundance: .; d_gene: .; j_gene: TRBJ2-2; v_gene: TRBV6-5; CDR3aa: CASSPRVYTGELFF; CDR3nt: TGTGCCAGCAGTCCGAGGGTTTACACCGGGGAGCTGTTTTTT
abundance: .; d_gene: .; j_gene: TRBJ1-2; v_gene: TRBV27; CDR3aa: CASSLRENYGYTF; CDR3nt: TGTGCCAGCAGTCTCAGGGAAAACTATGGCTACACCTTC
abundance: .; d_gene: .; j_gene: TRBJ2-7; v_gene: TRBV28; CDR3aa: CASSLVMPYEQYF; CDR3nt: TGTGCCAGCAGCCTAGTCATGCCCTACGAGCAGTACTTC
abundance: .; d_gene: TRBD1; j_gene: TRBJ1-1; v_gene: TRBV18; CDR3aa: CASSRDSMNTEAFF; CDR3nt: TGTGCCAGCTCACGGGACAGCATGAACACTGAAGCTTTCTTT
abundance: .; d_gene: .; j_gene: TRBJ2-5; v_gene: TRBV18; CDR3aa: CASSPPRSREETQYF; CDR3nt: TGTGCCAGCTCACCACCGCGGAGTAGAGAAGAGACCCAGTACTTC